The table lists the clone carrying this T cell receptor (beta chain) with a count of one. This entry belongs to a study of CD8+ T cells in alopecia areata. Treatment in this sample: oral pan-JAK inhibitor, 5-10 mg twice daily. cDNA serving as the sequencing template came from extracted, reverse transcribed RNA. Some clones are missing from TCRdb's copy, which holds only in-frame ones; the method was immunoSEQ multiplex PCR. The sample lists 150,000 to 200,000 clones; 50% to 75% were seen once. This CDR3 has 15 amino acids. Germline loops: CDR1 MGHRA, CDR2 YSYEKL. The V end was cut by 1 base, the J end by 8 bases, with 15 bases between.

The sequence came from a human donor with alopecia areata. Specimen: CD4+ T cells sorted from blood, collected at approximately week 60, from a patient treated with tofacitinib. This rearrangement joins TRBV4-1 to TRBJ1-5; no reliable D call. Here the CDR3 reads CASSQVGTLWEPQHF. CDR3 in DNA: TGCGCCAGCAGCCAAGTTGGTACCCTTTGGGAGCCCCAGCATTTT.